Listed below are T cell receptor beta chains from one sample, sequenced in a study of blood T cells in healthy people across ages. Using its own MiXCR run on the 5' RACE reads, TCRdb lists one record per CDR3 protein. The sample holds around 1,800,000 distinct CDR3 sequences, roughly two fifths seen once. Specimen: blood. These TCRs come from a human donor in good health. Both conserved end residues are part of each CDR3. D genes are given only for firm matches. Expanded clones get a size class; other rows say once, few or many, or leave the size out.

j_gene,abundance,v_gene,len,d_gene,CDR3aa,CDR3nt
TRBJ2-2,NA,TRBV15,15,NA,CATSNKGFDTGELFF,TGTGCCACCAGCAACAAGGGGTTTGATACCGGGGAGCTGTTTTTT
TRBJ1-5,NA,TRBV30,16,NA,CAWSVPGVLQGQPQHF,TGTGCCTGGAGTGTGCCAGGTGTCCTCCAGGGGCAGCCCCAGCATTTT
TRBJ1-4,NA,TRBV20-1,12,NA,CSARVPGEKLFF,TGCAGTGCTAGAGTCCCGGGGGAAAAACTGTTTTTT
TRBJ1-6,few,TRBV7-3,14,NA,CASSLRGLGSPLHF,TGTGCCAGCAGCTTAAGGGGTTTAGGTTCACCCCTCCACTTT
TRBJ2-7,few,TRBV28,14,NA,CASSPHGSSYEQYF,TGTGCCAGCAGTCCTCACGGGAGCTCCTACGAGCAGTACTTC
TRBJ1-6,NA,TRBV7-9,17,TRBD1,CASSFDPGQGVDSPLHF,TGTGCCAGCAGCTTCGACCCGGGACAGGGGGTAGATTCACCCCTCCACTTT
TRBJ2-1,few,TRBV10-3,14,TRBD2,CAISERGGDNEQFF,TGTGCCATCAGTGAGCGGGGGGGCGACAATGAGCAGTTCTTC
TRBJ1-4,NA,TRBV12-3/TRBV12-4,14,TRBD1,CASSPDRYNEKLFF,TGTGCCAGCAGTCCGGACAGGTATAATGAAAAACTGTTTTTT
TRBJ1-2,NA,TRBV21-1,11,NA,CASGGEEGYTF,TGTGCCTCTGGGGGCGAGGAGGGCTACACCTTC
TRBJ1-4,few,TRBV29-1,13,TRBD1,CSFRQGANEKLFF,TGCAGCTTTCGACAGGGAGCTAATGAAAAACTGTTTTTT
TRBJ2-1,once,TRBV7-2,15,NA,CASSHSRSSYNEQFF,TGTGCCAGCAGCCACAGCCGGAGCTCCTACAATGAGCAGTTCTTC
TRBJ2-3,NA,TRBV20-1,14,TRBD1,CSARYRGVTDTQYF,TGCAGTGCTAGATACAGGGGCGTGACAGATACGCAGTATTTT
TRBJ2-4,many,TRBV29-1,10,NA,CSVIRNIQYF,TGCAGCGTTATCCGAAACATTCAGTACTTC
TRBJ2-5,NA,TRBV11-2,14,NA,CASSSPQGLETQYF,TGTGCCAGCTCCTCGCCCCAGGGTCTGGAGACCCAGTACTTC
TRBJ1-5,few,TRBV29-1,12,NA,CSVDTGNQPQHF,TGCAGCGTTGACACGGGCAATCAGCCCCAGCATTTT
TRBJ1-1,few,TRBV20-1,16,NA,CSASGVIGSPNTEAFF,TGCAGTGCTAGTGGTGTTATTGGCAGTCCGAACACTGAAGCTTTCTTT
TRBJ2-5,NA,TRBV18,14,TRBD1,CASSPRDRVNEQYF,TGTGCCAGCTCACCAAGGGACAGGGTCAATGAGCAGTACTTC
TRBJ1-2,few,TRBV6-5,14,NA,CASCPISLHYGYTF,TGTGCCAGCTGCCCCATAAGTCTTCACTATGGCTACACCTTC
TRBJ2-5,few,TRBV11-2,15,TRBD2,CASSSPGLAEETQYF,TGTGCCAGCAGCTCACCGGGACTAGCGGAAGAGACCCAGTACTTC
TRBJ2-7,few,TRBV9,16,NA,CASSPQQPDVTGEQYF,TGTGCCAGCAGCCCCCAACAACCGGACGTGACGGGGGAGCAGTACTTC
TRBJ2-7,few,TRBV7-2,14,NA,CASRRSGFSYEQYF,TGTGCCAGCAGACGTTCCGGGTTCTCCTACGAGCAGTACTTC
TRBJ2-3,NA,TRBV5-6,16,TRBD1,CASSLERGQSTDTQYF,TGTGCCAGCAGCTTGGAGAGGGGGCAAAGCACAGATACGCAGTATTTT
TRBJ2-5,few,TRBV7-8,16,TRBD2,CASSVGTSRGLGEQYF,TGTGCCAGCAGCGTAGGGACTAGCAGGGGGTTGGGAGAGCAGTACTTC
TRBJ2-1,NA,TRBV9,17,TRBD2,CASSHPGGLAGYNEQFF,TGTGCCAGCAGCCATCCGGGGGGGCTAGCGGGCTACAATGAGCAGTTCTTC
TRBJ1-3,NA,TRBV15,16,TRBD1,CATSRGSGGSGNAIYF,TGTGCCACCAGCAGGGGATCAGGGGGTTCTGGAAACGCCATATATTTT
TRBJ2-1,NA,TRBV24-1,16,TRBD2,CATSDQGLAGENEQFF,TGTGCCACCAGTGATCAGGGACTAGCGGGGGAGAATGAGCAGTTCTTC
TRBJ1-2,NA,TRBV6-5,16,TRBD1,CASSYITGGAHYGYTF,TGTGCCAGCAGTTACATCACAGGGGGGGCTCACTATGGCTACACCTTC
TRBJ2-4,NA,TRBV7-9,17,NA,CASSPPQILAAKNIQYF,TGTGCCAGCAGCCCCCCGCAAATCCTCGCAGCCAAAAACATTCAGTACTTC
TRBJ2-7,few,TRBV29-1,12,NA,CSVGATAYEQYF,TGCAGCGTTGGGGCCACTGCCTACGAGCAGTACTTC
TRBJ2-2,few,TRBV29-1,14,NA,CSVEDPGEPGELFF,TGCAGCGTTGAAGATCCAGGGGAGCCCGGGGAGCTGTTTTTT
TRBJ2-7,NA,TRBV10-3,12,NA,CAITSGLYEQYF,TGTGCCATCACATCCGGGTTGTACGAGCAGTACTTC
TRBJ2-5,NA,TRBV12-3/TRBV12-4,17,NA,CASSLGWSGTLLGEQYF,TGTGCCAGCAGTTTGGGGTGGTCCGGGACCTTACTGGGGGAGCAGTACTTC
TRBJ1-4,few,TRBV12-3/TRBV12-4,14,NA,CASSPGGVGEKLFF,TGTGCCAGCAGTCCTGGGGGCGTCGGTGAAAAACTGTTTTTT
TRBJ1-5,NA,TRBV29-1,13,NA,CSVEETPNQPQHF,TGCAGCGTTGAAGAGACACCGAATCAGCCCCAGCATTTT
TRBJ2-1,few,TRBV20-1,14,TRBD1,CSAVGQAGNNEQFF,TGCAGTGCTGTCGGACAGGCGGGCAACAATGAGCAGTTCTTC
TRBJ2-2,NA,TRBV24-1,14,NA,CATRAQAGAGELFF,TGTGCCACCAGGGCGCAGGCAGGGGCCGGGGAGCTGTTTTTT
TRBJ1-2,NA,TRBV20-1,13,NA,CSADLDSRYGYTF,TGCAGTGCCGACCTGGACAGCCGCTATGGCTACACCTTC
TRBJ2-7,NA,TRBV4-1,15,NA,CASSQDRTDGYEQYF,TGCGCCAGCAGCCAAGACCGGACAGACGGATACGAGCAGTACTTC
TRBJ2-7,NA,TRBV13,15,NA,CASSLGGAGSYEQYF,TGTGCCAGCAGCTTAGGAGGGGCGGGTTCCTACGAGCAGTACTTC
TRBJ2-6,few,TRBV5-1,15,NA,CASRDSTSGANVLTF,TGCGCCAGCAGGGACAGCACCTCTGGGGCCAACGTCCTGACTTTC
TRBJ2-1,NA,TRBV7-2,14,NA,CARSLALAGNEQFF,TGTGCCCGCAGCTTAGCCTTGGCAGGGAATGAGCAGTTCTTC
TRBJ2-7,NA,TRBV7-9,14,NA,CAGSLVQGTYEQYF,TGTGCCGGCAGCTTAGTGCAGGGAACCTACGAGCAGTACTTC
TRBJ2-1,NA,TRBV5-5,17,TRBD1,CASSPRTGDPFYNEQFF,TGTGCCAGCAGCCCCAGGACAGGGGATCCTTTTTACAATGAGCAGTTCTTC
TRBJ1-1,NA,TRBV12-3/TRBV12-4,14,NA,CASSSPQVNTEAFF,TGTGCCAGCAGTTCCCCACAGGTGAACACTGAAGCTTTCTTT
TRBJ2-7,NA,TRBV7-8,17,NA,CASSARRWGTHLNEQYF,TGTGCCAGCAGCGCAAGAAGATGGGGGACCCACCTCAATGAGCAGTACTTC
TRBJ2-3,NA,TRBV5-5,16,TRBD2,CASSPGGSGGVDTQYF,TGTGCCAGCAGCCCCGGAGGTAGCGGGGGGGTAGATACGCAGTATTTT
TRBJ2-6,few,TRBV15,15,NA,CATSRTGFGANVLTF,TGTGCCACCAGCAGAACAGGGTTTGGGGCCAACGTCCTGACTTTC
TRBJ2-7,NA,TRBV7-9,13,NA,CASSLARMEELYF,TGTGCCAGCAGCTTAGCCCGGATGGAGGAGCTGTACTTC